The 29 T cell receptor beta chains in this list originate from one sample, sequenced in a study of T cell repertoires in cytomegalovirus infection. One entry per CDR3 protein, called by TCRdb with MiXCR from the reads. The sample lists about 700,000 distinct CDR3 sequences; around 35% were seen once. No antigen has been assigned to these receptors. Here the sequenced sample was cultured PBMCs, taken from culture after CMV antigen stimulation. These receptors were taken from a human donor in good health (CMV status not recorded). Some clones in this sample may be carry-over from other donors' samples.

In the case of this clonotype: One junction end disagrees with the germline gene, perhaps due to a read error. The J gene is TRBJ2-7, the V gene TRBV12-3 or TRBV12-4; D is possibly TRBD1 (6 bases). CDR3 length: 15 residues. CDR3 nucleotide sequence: TGTGCCAGCAGAAAATCAGGGACATTCTCCCACGAGCAGTACTTC. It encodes CASRKSGTFSHEQYF.

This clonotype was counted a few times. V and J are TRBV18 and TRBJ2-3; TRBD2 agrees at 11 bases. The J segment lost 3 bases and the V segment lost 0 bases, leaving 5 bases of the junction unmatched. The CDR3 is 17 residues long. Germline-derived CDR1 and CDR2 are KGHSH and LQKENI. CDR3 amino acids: CASSPPGLAGGTDTQYF. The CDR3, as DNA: TGTGCCAGCTCACCACCGGGCCTAGCGGGAGGAACAGATACGCAGTATTTT.

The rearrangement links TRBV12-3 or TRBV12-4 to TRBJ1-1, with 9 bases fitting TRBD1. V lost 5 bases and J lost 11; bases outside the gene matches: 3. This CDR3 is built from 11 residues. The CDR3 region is CASSGQGRAFF. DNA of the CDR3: TGTGCCAGCAGTGGACAGGGGAGGGCTTTCTTT.

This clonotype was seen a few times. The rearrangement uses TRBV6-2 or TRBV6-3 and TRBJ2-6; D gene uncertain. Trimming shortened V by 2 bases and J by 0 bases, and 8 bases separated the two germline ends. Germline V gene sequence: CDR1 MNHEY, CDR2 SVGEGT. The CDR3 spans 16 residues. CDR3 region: CASSYVRGSGANVLTF. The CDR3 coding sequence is TGTGCCAGCAGTTACGTTCGAGGCTCTGGGGCCAACGTCCTGACTTTC.

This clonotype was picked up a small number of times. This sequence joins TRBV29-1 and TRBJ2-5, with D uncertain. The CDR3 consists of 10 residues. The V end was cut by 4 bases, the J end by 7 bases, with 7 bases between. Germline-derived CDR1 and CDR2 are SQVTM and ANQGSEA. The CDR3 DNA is TGCAGCGTTGTTCGGTGGACCCAGTACTTC. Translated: CSVVRWTQYF.

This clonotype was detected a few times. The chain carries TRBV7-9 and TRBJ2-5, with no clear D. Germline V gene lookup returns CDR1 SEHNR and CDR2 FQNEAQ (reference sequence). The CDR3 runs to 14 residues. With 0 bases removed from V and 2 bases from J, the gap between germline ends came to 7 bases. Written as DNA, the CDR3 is TGTGCCAGCAGCTTAGCGAGTACACAAGAGACCCAGTACTTC. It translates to CASSLASTQETQYF.

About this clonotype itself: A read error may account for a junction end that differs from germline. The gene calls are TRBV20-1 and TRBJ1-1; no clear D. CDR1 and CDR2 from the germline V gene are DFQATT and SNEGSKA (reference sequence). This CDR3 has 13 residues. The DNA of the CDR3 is TGCAGTGCCAGAGATTGGGTCGTCACTGAAGCTTTCTTT. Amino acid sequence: CSARDWVVTEAFF.

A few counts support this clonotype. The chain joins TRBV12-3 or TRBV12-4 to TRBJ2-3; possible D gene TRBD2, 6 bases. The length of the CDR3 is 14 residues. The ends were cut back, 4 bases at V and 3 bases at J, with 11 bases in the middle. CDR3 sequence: CASSSRLGTDTQYF. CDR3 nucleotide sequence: TGTGCCAGCAGTTCCCGACTAGGGACAGATACGCAGTATTTT.

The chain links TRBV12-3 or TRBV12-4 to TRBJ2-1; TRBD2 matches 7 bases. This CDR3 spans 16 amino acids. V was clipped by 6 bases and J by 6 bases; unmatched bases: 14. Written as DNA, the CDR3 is TGTGCCAGCAGCCCTCCCGCTAGCGGACCCGGCAATGAGCAGTTCTTC. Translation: CASSPPASGPGNEQFF.

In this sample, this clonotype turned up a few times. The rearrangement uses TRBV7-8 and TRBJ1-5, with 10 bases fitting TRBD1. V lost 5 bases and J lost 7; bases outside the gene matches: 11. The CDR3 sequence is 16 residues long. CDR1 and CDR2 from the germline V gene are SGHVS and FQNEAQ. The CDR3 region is CASSPSTGTGVQPQHF. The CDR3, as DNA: TGTGCCAGCAGCCCCTCGACTGGGACAGGGGTGCAGCCCCAGCATTTT.

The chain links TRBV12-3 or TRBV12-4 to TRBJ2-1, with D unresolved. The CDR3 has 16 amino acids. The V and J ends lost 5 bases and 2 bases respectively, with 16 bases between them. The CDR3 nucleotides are TGTGCCAGCAGTCCTTTCGGTGGTCGTACCTACAATGAGCAGTTCTTC. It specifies CASSPFGGRTYNEQFF.

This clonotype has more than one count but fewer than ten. CDR3 region: CASSSDGTEAFF. For the CDR3, the DNA is TGCGCCAGCAGCTCCGACGGGACTGAAGCTTTCTTT. The rearrangement joins TRBV5-1 to TRBJ1-1; D gene uncertain. CDR1 and CDR2 from the germline V gene are SGHRS and YFSETQ. The V and J ends lost 3 bases and 5 bases respectively, with 8 bases between them. The CDR3 sequence is 12 residues long.

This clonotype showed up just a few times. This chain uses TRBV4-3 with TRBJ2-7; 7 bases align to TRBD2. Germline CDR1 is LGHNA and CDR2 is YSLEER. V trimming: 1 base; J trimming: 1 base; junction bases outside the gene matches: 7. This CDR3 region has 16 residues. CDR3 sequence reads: CASSQGREGRSYEQYF. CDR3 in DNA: TGCGCCAGCAGCCAAGGGAGGGAGGGGAGGTCCTACGAGCAGTACTTC.

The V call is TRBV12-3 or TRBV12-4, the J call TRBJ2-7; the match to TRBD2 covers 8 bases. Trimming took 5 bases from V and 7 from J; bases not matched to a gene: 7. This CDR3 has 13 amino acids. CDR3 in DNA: TGTGCCAGCAGTATCGGACTAGCCAGGGAGCAGTACTTC. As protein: CASSIGLAREQYF.

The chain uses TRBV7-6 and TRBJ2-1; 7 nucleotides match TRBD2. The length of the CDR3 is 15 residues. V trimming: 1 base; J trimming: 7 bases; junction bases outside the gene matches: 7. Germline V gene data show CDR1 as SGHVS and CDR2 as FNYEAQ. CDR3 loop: CASSLEAGNGNEQFF. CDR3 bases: TGTGCCAGCAGCTTAGAAGCGGGAAATGGGAATGAGCAGTTCTTC.

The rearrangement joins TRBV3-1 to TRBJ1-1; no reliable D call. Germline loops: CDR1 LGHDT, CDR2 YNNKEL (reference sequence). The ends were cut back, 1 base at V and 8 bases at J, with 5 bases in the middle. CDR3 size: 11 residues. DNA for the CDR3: TGTGCCAGCAGCCAAGGTTTCGAAGCTTTCTTT. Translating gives CASSQGFEAFF. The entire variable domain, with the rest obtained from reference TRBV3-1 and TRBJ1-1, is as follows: DTAVSQTPKYLVTQMGNDKSIKCEQNLGHDTMYWYKQDSKKFLKIMFSYNNKELIINETVPNRFSPKSPDKAHLNLHINSLELGDSAVYFCASSQGFEAFFGQGTRLTVV.

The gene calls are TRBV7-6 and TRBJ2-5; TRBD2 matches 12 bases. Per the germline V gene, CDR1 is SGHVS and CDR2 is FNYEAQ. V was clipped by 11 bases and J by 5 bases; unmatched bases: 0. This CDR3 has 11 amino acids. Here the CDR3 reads CAGLAGETQYF. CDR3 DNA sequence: TGTGCCGGACTAGCGGGGGAGACCCAGTACTTC. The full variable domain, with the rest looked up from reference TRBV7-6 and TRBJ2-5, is GAGVSQSPRYKVTKRGQDVALRCDPISGHVSLYWYRQALGQGPEFLTYFNYEAQQDKSGLPNDRFSAERPEGSISTLTIQRTEQRDSAMYRCAGLAGETQYFGPGTRLLVL.

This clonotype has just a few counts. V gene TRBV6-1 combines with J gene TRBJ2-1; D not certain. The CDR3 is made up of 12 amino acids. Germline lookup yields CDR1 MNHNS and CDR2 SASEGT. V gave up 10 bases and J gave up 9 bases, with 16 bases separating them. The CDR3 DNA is TGTGCCACCCTAACCTACTATCGTGAGCAGTTCTTC. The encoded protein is CATLTYYREQFF.

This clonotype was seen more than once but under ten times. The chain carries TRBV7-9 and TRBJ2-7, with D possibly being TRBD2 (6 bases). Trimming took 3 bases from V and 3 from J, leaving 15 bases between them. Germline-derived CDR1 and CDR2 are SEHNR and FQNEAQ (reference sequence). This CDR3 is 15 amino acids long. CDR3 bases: TGTGCCAGCAGCTTTACCGGAGGGAAGAACTACGAGCAGTACTTC. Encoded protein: CASSFTGGKNYEQYF.

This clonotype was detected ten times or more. This chain's CDR3 is CASSDGLAGVEQFF. CDR3 in DNA: TGTGCCAGCAGCGACGGACTAGCGGGAGTTGAGCAGTTCTTC. This chain joins TRBV7-2 and TRBJ2-1, with 13 bases matching TRBD2. This CDR3 is 14 amino acids long. The germline CDR1 and CDR2 sequences are SGHTA and FQGNSA. The V gene end was trimmed by 5 bases and the J gene end by 9 bases; junction bases not matched to a gene: 4.

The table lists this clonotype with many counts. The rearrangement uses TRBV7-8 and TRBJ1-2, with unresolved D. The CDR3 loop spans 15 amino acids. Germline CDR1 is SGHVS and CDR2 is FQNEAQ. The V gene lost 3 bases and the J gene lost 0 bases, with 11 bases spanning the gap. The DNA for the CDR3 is TGTGCCAGCAGCTTCTCCCATGACCCTAACTATGGCTACACCTTC. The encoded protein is CASSFSHDPNYGYTF.

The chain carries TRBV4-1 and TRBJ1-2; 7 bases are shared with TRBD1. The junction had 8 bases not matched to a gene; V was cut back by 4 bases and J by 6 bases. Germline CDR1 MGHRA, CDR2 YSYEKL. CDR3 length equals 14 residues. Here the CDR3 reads CASSPADRNDGYTF. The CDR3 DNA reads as TGCGCCAGCAGCCCCGCGGACAGGAATGATGGCTACACCTTC.

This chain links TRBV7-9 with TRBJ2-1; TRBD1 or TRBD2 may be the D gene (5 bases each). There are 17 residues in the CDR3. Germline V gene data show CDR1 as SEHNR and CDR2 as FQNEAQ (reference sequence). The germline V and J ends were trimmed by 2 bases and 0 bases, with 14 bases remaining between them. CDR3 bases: TGTGCCAGCAGCTTACGAGGGGTAAGACGCTCCTACAATGAGCAGTTCTTC. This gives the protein CASSLRGVRRSYNEQFF. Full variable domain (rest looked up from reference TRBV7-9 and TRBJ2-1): DTGVSQNPRHKITKRGQNVTFRCDPISEHNRLYWYRQTLGQGPEFLTYFQNEAQLEKSRLLSDRFSAERPKGSFSTLEIQRTEQGDSAMYLCASSLRGVRRSYNEQFFGPGTRLTVL.

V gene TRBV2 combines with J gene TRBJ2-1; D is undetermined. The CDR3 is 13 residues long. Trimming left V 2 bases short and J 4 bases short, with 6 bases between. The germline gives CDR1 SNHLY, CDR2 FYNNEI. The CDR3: CASSEIGYNEQFF. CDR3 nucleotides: TGTGCCAGCAGTGAAATAGGTTACAATGAGCAGTTCTTC.

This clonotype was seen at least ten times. The CDR3 loop reads CASSLGGGQVTYQPQHF. Here the CDR3 DNA reads TGTGCCAGCAGCTTAGGTGGAGGACAGGTCACGTATCAGCCCCAGCATTTT. V gene TRBV7-2 combines with J gene TRBJ1-5; 7 nucleotides agree with TRBD1. Germline CDR1 and CDR2: SGHTA and FQGNSA. With V trimmed by 1 base and J by 5 bases, 11 bases remained unmatched. The CDR3 contains 17 residues.

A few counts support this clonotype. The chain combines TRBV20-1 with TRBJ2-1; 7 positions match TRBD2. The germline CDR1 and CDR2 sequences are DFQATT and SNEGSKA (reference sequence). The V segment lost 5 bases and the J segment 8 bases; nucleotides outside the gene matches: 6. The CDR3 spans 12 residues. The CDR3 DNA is TGCAGTGCTGGAACCCGGGAGGATGAGCAGTTCTTC. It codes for CSAGTREDEQFF.

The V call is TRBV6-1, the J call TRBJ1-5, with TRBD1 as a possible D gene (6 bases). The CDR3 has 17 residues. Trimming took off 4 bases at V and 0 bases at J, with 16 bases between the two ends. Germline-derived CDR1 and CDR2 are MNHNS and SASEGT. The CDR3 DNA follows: TGTGCCAGCAGTGTACACACAGGGACCTATAGCAATCAGCCCCAGCATTTT. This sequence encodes CASSVHTGTYSNQPQHF.

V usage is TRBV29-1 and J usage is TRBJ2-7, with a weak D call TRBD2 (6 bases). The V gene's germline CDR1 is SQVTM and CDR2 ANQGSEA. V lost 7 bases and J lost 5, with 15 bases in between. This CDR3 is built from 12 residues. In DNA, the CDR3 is TGCAGCGCAATTCAGGAGGGCCACGAGCAGTACTTC. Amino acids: CSAIQEGHEQYF.

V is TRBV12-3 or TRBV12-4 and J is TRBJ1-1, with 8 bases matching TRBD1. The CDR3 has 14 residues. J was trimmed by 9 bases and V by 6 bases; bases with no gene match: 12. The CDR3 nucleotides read TGTGCCAGCAGCCTCCAACAGGGGGATCAGAAAGCTTTCTTT. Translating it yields CASSLQQGDQKAFF.